This T cell receptor beta chain was profiled in a study of CD8 T cells in Susac syndrome. Study results and caveats: In total CD8+ repertoires, around 15 Susac-specific public clones were detected, and CD8+ TEMRA repertoires contained four to six.

The trim removed 4 bases at V and 5 bases at J, leaving 10 bases unmatched. CDR3 length: 15 residues. Germline V CDR1 and CDR2: LGHNA, YSLEER. An amount of RNA that ranged from roughly 0.5 to 1 ug was reverse transcribed with random hexamers. By means of immunoSEQ multiplex PCR, TCR beta CDR3 spanning 54 Vbeta and 13 Jbeta underwent amplification. TCRdb itself ran the immunoSEQ multiplex PCR reads through MiXCR, one entry per CDR3 protein. Here the sample spans about 80,000 distinct CDR3 sequences, 96% being singletons. Concerning this clonotype itself: Its antigen is unknown.

The clonotype originates from a human donor with Susac syndrome. V and J are TRBV4-3 and TRBJ1-2; 7 bases are shared with TRBD1. Input material: CD8+ T cells from PBMCs. CDR3 DNA sequence: TGCGCCAGCAGCCCGGGGACAGCCGAGATATATGGCTACACCTTC. This sequence encodes CASSPGTAEIYGYTF.